One and the same sample provided the 16 T cell receptor beta chains below, sequenced in a study of beta chain features in type 1 diabetes. Since all of the isolated RNA was reverse transcribed, expressed TCRB transcripts were what got sequenced. TCRdb's copy holds only in-frame clones and misses some; the assay was immunoSEQ multiplex PCR. The repertoire holds 330,000 or so clones, with about 18% as singletons. The sample taken for sequencing was naive CD4+ T cells from blood. The receptors originated from a young woman in good health.

This clone was found a few times. The chain couples TRBV6-7 to TRBJ1-3, with no clear D. TRBV6-7 is filed as an ORF, its function uncertain. V gave up 4 bases and J gave up 0 bases, with 13 bases separating them. The CDR3 is 16 amino acids. The CDR3 is CASSWNLGSSGNTIYF. Written as DNA, the CDR3 is TGTGCCAGCAGTTGGAACTTGGGGAGCTCTGGAAACACCATATATTTT.

The table lists this clone with a few counts. V gene TRBV19 combines with J gene TRBJ2-1; TRBD1 matches at 11 bases. CDR3 length: 16 amino acids. Germline V lookup: CDR1 LNHDA, CDR2 SQIVND (reference sequence). Trimming at V came to 4 bases and at J to 8 bases, leaving 10 bases not matched to a gene. CDR3 DNA: TGTGCCAGTAGTACTAACCCGGGACAGGGGGACCATGAGCAGTTCTTC. It encodes CASSTNPGQGDHEQFF.

CDR3 coding DNA: TGTGCCAGCAGCGTTAGTAGCGGGGGGGTCTACAATGAGCAGTTCTTC. Encoded protein: CASSVSSGGVYNEQFF. The rearrangement joins TRBV9 to TRBJ2-1, with 11 bases aligning to TRBD2. The germline V gene encodes CDR1 SGDLS and CDR2 YYNGEE. The ends lost 2 bases at V and 3 bases at J; junction bases unmatched: 4. The CDR3 has 16 residues.

The V call is TRBV5-4, the J call TRBJ1-1, with TRBD1 matching 8 bases. The CDR3 is 14 amino acids. V was pared by 5 bases and J by 3 bases, with 6 bases of the junction left unmatched. Germline-derived CDR1 and CDR2 are SGHNT and YYREEE (reference sequence). DNA for the CDR3: TGTGCCAGCAGATCAGGGGGCAGGGACACTGAAGCTTTCTTT. Its protein is CASRSGGRDTEAFF.

The genes are TRBV13 and TRBJ2-1; 8 bases fit TRBD2. CDR1 is PRHDT and CDR2 is FYEKMQ in the germline V gene (reference sequence). There are 15 residues in the CDR3. Unmatched junction bases numbered 7, after V lost 3 bases and J lost 6 bases. The CDR3 protein is CASSLKSGSLNEQFF. The CDR3 nucleotides read TGTGCCAGCAGCTTGAAGAGCGGGAGTCTCAATGAGCAGTTCTTC.

The rearrangement links TRBV7-2 to TRBJ1-5; the match to TRBD1 covers 8 bases. This CDR3 comprises 14 residues. Looked up from germline, CDR1 is SGHTA and CDR2 is FQGNSA. V lost 5 bases, J lost 4 bases, and 4 bases stayed unmatched. The CDR3 spells CASSNRGGNQPQHF. DNA of the CDR3: TGTGCCAGCAGCAACAGGGGGGGAAATCAGCCCCAGCATTTT.

This clone was counted only a few times. The rearrangement joins TRBV4-1 to TRBJ1-5; weak D call: TRBD1 (6 bases). The V end lost 1 base, the J end lost 9 bases, and 16 bases lay between the germline ends. CDR3 length: 15 amino acids. Germline-derived CDR1 and CDR2 are MGHRA and YSYEKL. The CDR3 nucleotides read TGCGCCAGCAGCCAAGTACCTACAGGGTTACGGCCCCAGCATTTT. Residues: CASSQVPTGLRPQHF.

This clone was seen once. The chain couples TRBV4-2 to TRBJ2-5; TRBD2 aligns across 11 bases. After removal of 4 bases from V and 6 bases from J, the junction contained 10 bases not matched to a gene. CDR1 LGHNA and CDR2 YNFKEQ come from the germline V gene. The CDR3 has 16 residues. The CDR3 loop reads CASSPEASGGYKTQYF. In DNA form, the CDR3 reads TGTGCCAGCAGCCCAGAGGCTAGCGGGGGGTATAAGACCCAGTACTTC.

For this clone: This CDR3 is also generated by other DNA sequences in the sample. The chain recombines TRBV29-1 with TRBJ1-1; D ambiguous. Per germline, CDR1 SQVTM and CDR2 ANQGSEA. The V gene lost 4 bases and the J gene lost 0 bases, with 9 bases spanning the gap. CDR3 length: 13 amino acids. CDR3 loop: CSVVQFMNTEAFF. CDR3 DNA sequence: TGCAGCGTTGTTCAGTTTATGAACACTGAAGCTTTCTTT.

A few counts support this clone. The chain couples TRBV29-1 to TRBJ2-4; 8 nucleotides agree with TRBD2. Germline V gene lookup returns CDR1 SQVTM and CDR2 ANQGSEA. The CDR3 runs 14 residues. Losses at the gene ends were 1 base for V and 8 bases for J; bases not matched to a gene: 7. CDR3 in amino acids: CSVEVRSSGYIQYF. The CDR3 nucleotides are TGCAGCGTTGAAGTGCGGTCTAGCGGGTACATTCAGTACTTC.

The gene calls are TRBV7-2 and TRBJ1-2; 7 bases fit TRBD1. The V gene's germline CDR1 is SGHTA and CDR2 FQGNSA. With V trimmed by 5 bases and J by 3 bases, 9 bases remained unmatched. CDR3 size: 15 residues. CDR3 in amino acids: CASSKLGTEHYGYTF. As DNA, the CDR3 is TGTGCCAGCAGCAAGTTAGGGACAGAGCACTATGGCTACACCTTC.

A few counts support this clone. V is TRBV5-1 and J is TRBJ2-2; D uncertain. Trimming removed 0 bases at V and 1 base at J, with 4 bases between. There are 14 residues in the CDR3. The germline V gene encodes CDR1 SGHRS and CDR2 YFSETQ. This CDR3 reads CASSLVRNTGELFF. The CDR3 nucleotides are TGCGCCAGCAGCTTGGTTAGGAACACCGGGGAGCTGTTTTTT.

This chain links TRBV27 with TRBJ2-2; the D is unclear. Trimming took off 0 bases at V and 6 bases at J, with 11 bases between the two ends. The CDR3 is made up of 15 amino acids. Germline V lookup: CDR1 MNHEY, CDR2 SMNVEV (reference sequence). As DNA, the CDR3 is TGTGCCAGCAGTTTATCATCAACAAACCCCGGGGAGCTGTTTTTT. Residues: CASSLSSTNPGELFF.

V and J are TRBV15 and TRBJ2-2, with D possibly matching TRBD2 (6 bases). Trimming cost V 5 bases and J 5 bases, with 15 bases left between them. This CDR3 has 15 amino acids. Germline loops: CDR1 LNHNV, CDR2 YYDKDF (reference sequence). The CDR3 region has the DNA TGTGCCACCAGCTTTCGACTAGGATCGACCGGGGAGCTGTTTTTT. Translation gives CATSFRLGSTGELFF.

This chain links TRBV5-4 with TRBJ2-7; TRBD1 matches 7 bases. Trimming at V came to 4 bases and at J to 11 bases, leaving 15 bases not matched to a gene. Looked up from germline, CDR1 is SGHNT and CDR2 is YYREEE (reference sequence). CDR3 length equals 14 residues. The CDR3 region has the DNA TGTGCCAGCAGCGTGTACCATAGACAGGGCCCGAAGTACTTC. Amino acids: CASSVYHRQGPKYF.

The rearrangement joins TRBV5-4 to TRBJ2-1; the D gene is possibly TRBD1 (5 bases). Trimming took 4 bases from V and 7 from J, leaving 9 bases between them. The CDR3 length is 12 residues. From germline, CDR1 is SGHNT and CDR2 YYREEE (reference sequence). DNA of the CDR3: TGTGCCAGCAGCGTCAACAGGAATGAGCAGTTCTTC. Translation: CASSVNRNEQFF.